These 18 T cell receptor beta chains were sequenced from one sample in a study of T-cell memory formation after mild COVID-19. Via MiXCR, TCRdb re-called the 5' RACE reads, giving one row per CDR3 protein. The table has under 250,000 distinct CDR3 sequences, 9.5% seen once. The sequenced sample was PBMCs or a T cell subset sorted from them (not recorded which). These receptors all come from a man younger than 35 who had mild COVID-19 (a few samples of this study predate the infection). Cell type and time point are not known.

The rearrangement uses TRBV7-2 and TRBJ2-5; 9 nucleotides agree with TRBD2. Looked up from germline, CDR1 is SGHTA and CDR2 is FQGNSA. This CDR3 is built from 14 residues. V was pared by 8 bases and J by 5 bases, with 9 bases of the junction left unmatched. The DNA of the CDR3 is TGTGCCAGCCGAGGCGGGACTAGCCTTGAGACCCAGTACTTC. It encodes CASRGGTSLETQYF.

This clonotype showed up just a few times. The rearrangement links TRBV28 to TRBJ2-7; D may be TRBD2 (6 bases). The CDR3 runs to 15 residues. Trimming removed 4 bases from V and 3 bases from J, with 16 bases in between. Germline CDR1 reads MDHEN; CDR2 reads SYDVKM. CDR3 in amino acids: CASSSGGGAGYEQYF. CDR3 sequence (DNA): TGTGCCAGCAGTTCCGGAGGAGGGGCGGGCTACGAGCAGTACTTC.

This clonotype was counted many times. The gene calls are TRBV12-3 or TRBV12-4 and TRBJ2-7; maybe TRBD2 (5 bases). This CDR3 is 14 amino acids long. Trimming removed 6 bases from V and 0 bases from J, with 12 bases in between. The CDR3 loop is CASSPRLNSYEQYF. CDR3 DNA: TGTGCCAGCAGCCCCCGACTAAACTCCTACGAGCAGTACTTC.

The chain combines TRBV7-9 with TRBJ2-7; D perhaps matches TRBD1 (5 bases). V lost 8 bases, J lost 5 bases, and 16 bases lay in between. From germline, CDR1 is SEHNR and CDR2 FQNEAQ (reference sequence). The CDR3 has 13 amino acids. The CDR3 loop reads CASLGQGWNEQYF. The CDR3 bases are TGTGCCAGCTTGGGGCAGGGCTGGAACGAGCAGTACTTC.

This chain connects TRBV14 to TRBJ1-1; a weak D match, TRBD1 (5 bases). Per the germline V gene, CDR1 is SGHDN and CDR2 is FVKESK. V was pared by 4 bases and J by 8 bases, with 14 bases between. This CDR3 comprises 13 residues. The CDR3 DNA follows: TGTGCCAGCAGCCCCCAGGGTCAGGTAGAAGCTTTCTTT. Translated: CASSPQGQVEAFF.

CDR3 amino acids: CSARQGAPGELFF. CDR3 coding DNA: TGCAGTGCTAGGCAGGGGGCCCCCGGGGAGCTGTTTTTT. This chain joins TRBV20-1 and TRBJ2-2; 8 bases are a match to TRBD1. The CDR3 loop spans 13 amino acids. V lost 3 bases, J lost 6 bases, and 3 bases stayed unmatched. CDR1 is DFQATT, CDR2 SNEGSKA, per germline (reference sequence).

V is TRBV9 and J is TRBJ2-3; D call uncertain. The germline V gene has CDR1 SGDLS and CDR2 YYNGEE. Trimming stripped 3 bases from V and 6 bases from J, with 11 bases between. The CDR3 is 13 residues long. The CDR3 DNA is TGTGCCAGCAGCGCCCGACCGACTGATACGCAGTATTTT. This codes for CASSARPTDTQYF.

This clonotype showed up many times. The chain combines TRBV7-2 with TRBJ2-3, with D possibly matching TRBD2 (6 bases). The V end was cut by 4 bases, the J end by 6 bases, with 17 bases between. This CDR3 has 15 residues. Germline V gene data show CDR1 as SGHTA and CDR2 as FQGNSA. CDR3 nucleotides: TGTGCCAGCAGCTCCGTGGAGGGGTCCGTCGATACGCAGTATTTT. The encoded protein is CASSSVEGSVDTQYF. Based on the CDR3 plus reference TRBV7-2 and TRBJ2-3, the full variable domain is GAGVSQSPSNKVTEKGKDVELRCDPISGHTALYWYRQSLGQGLEFLIYFQGNSAPDKSGLPSDRFSAERTGGSVSTLTIQRTQQEDSAVYLCASSSVEGSVDTQYFGPGTRLTVL.

The chain couples TRBV2 to TRBJ1-2; unclear D gene. The CDR3 runs 13 residues. V lost 4 bases to trimming and J lost 7 bases, with 13 bases between them. Looked up from germline, CDR1 is SNHLY and CDR2 is FYNNEI. The CDR3 DNA reads TGTGCCAGCAGTGGGGCCATCCCGGGTGGCTACACCTTC. It translates to CASSGAIPGGYTF.

CDR3 bases: TGTGCCAGCAGCGGCGGGACTAGCGGCCATACGCAGTATTTT. It yields the protein CASSGGTSGHTQYF. V gene TRBV7-9 combines with J gene TRBJ2-3; 11 positions match TRBD2. This CDR3 is 14 amino acids long. Germline-derived CDR1 and CDR2 are SEHNR and FQNEAQ (reference sequence). V lost 5 bases to trimming and J lost 7 bases; unmatched junction nucleotides: 5.

This clonotype was observed a handful of times. V is TRBV4-2 and J is TRBJ2-1; either TRBD1 or TRBD2 may supply D (5 bases each). The V and J ends lost 5 bases and 0 bases respectively, with 11 bases between them. Germline V gene lookup returns CDR1 LGHNA and CDR2 YNFKEQ. The CDR3 extends over 15 amino acids. The CDR3 nucleotides are TGTGCCAGCAGCTACCGGGACGACTCCTACAATGAGCAGTTCTTC. Its protein is CASSYRDDSYNEQFF.

This clonotype was found many times. The rearrangement uses TRBV6-5 and TRBJ2-1, with 9 bases fitting TRBD2. Germline CDR1 and CDR2: MNHEY and SVGAGI. The ends lost 5 bases at V and 6 bases at J; junction bases unmatched: 8. The CDR3 covers 15 residues. CDR3 nucleotide sequence: TGTGCCAGCAGTCCCAGCGGGGGGAGACGCAATGAGCAGTTCTTC. Its translation: CASSPSGGRRNEQFF.

This chain links TRBV20-1 with TRBJ2-7, with TRBD1 identical over 8 bases. This CDR3 is built from 15 residues. Germline V gene lookup returns CDR1 DFQATT and CDR2 SNEGSKA (reference sequence). J lost 5 bases, V lost 2 bases, and 11 bases had no gene match. CDR3 sequence reads: CSARLSGQGSHEQYF. The CDR3 DNA reads TGCAGTGCTAGATTGTCCGGACAGGGAAGCCACGAGCAGTACTTC.

This clonotype was counted between two and nine times. This chain connects TRBV20-1 to TRBJ1-4, with 7 bases aligning to TRBD1. The CDR3 runs to 14 residues. V gave up 6 bases and J gave up 5 bases; unmatched junction bases: 9. Germline V gene lookup returns CDR1 DFQATT and CDR2 SNEGSKA (reference sequence). The CDR3 loop is CSARRPTGNEKLFF. The CDR3 DNA is TGCAGTGCGCGTAGGCCGACAGGGAATGAAAAACTGTTTTTT.

The genes are TRBV19 and TRBJ1-1, with D unresolved. V gave up 3 bases and J gave up 8 bases, with 13 bases separating them. Germline CDR1 is LNHDA and CDR2 is SQIVND (reference sequence). The CDR3 runs to 13 residues. The CDR3 DNA reads TGTGCCAGTAGTATCCGGTTTCGGGAAGAAGCTTTCTTT. Protein product: CASSIRFREEAFF.

CDR3 sequence: CASSQQGPPSTDTQYF. The CDR3 DNA reads TGTGCCAGCAGCCAACAGGGTCCTCCATCCACAGATACGCAGTATTTT. The chain links TRBV7-3 to TRBJ2-3, with a weak D call TRBD1 (6 bases). Per the germline V gene, CDR1 is SGHTA and CDR2 is FQGTGA. The CDR3 totals 16 residues. The V and J ends lost 5 bases and 2 bases respectively, with 17 bases between them.

The V and J genes are TRBV12-5 and TRBJ2-3; the D is unclear. V was cut by 1 base and J by 6 bases, with 14 bases left in between. The CDR3 sequence is 15 residues long. The germline CDR1 and CDR2 sequences are LGHNT and FRNRAP. CDR3 sequence (DNA): TGTGCTAGTGGTTTGGGAACATCCCCCGGGGATACGCAGTATTTT. Its protein product is CASGLGTSPGDTQYF.

The J gene is TRBJ2-5, the V gene TRBV6-5; tentative D call: TRBD2 (6 bases). Germline CDR1 is MNHEY and CDR2 is SVGAGI. V was pared by 6 bases and J by 3 bases, with 11 bases between. CDR3 size: 13 residues. This chain's CDR3 is CASREGSEETQYF. In nucleotides, the CDR3 is TGTGCCAGCAGGGAGGGGTCCGAAGAGACCCAGTACTTC.